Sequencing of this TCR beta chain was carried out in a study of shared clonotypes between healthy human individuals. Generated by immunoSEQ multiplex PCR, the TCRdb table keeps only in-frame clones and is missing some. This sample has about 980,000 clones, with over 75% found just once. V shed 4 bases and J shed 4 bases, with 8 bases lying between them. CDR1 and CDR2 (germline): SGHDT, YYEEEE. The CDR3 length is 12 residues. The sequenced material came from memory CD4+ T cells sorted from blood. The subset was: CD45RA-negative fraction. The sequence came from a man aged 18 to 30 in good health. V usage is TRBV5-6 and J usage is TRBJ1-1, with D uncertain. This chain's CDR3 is CASSVRRTEAFF. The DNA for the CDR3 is TGTGCCAGCAGCGTGCGCCGCACTGAAGCTTTCTTT.